This T cell receptor beta chain was retrieved from a study of T-cell reconstitution after alpha-beta-depleted transplantation in children. Study observations and caveats: Some patients showed high day-60 TCRbeta diversity, which derived from surviving recipient T cells and thymic progenitors. Newly made T cells mostly supplied T-cell counts and diversity one year after transplant. Expanded graft clones, several hundred of them, were reportedly the source of alpha-beta T cells about two months after transplant.

This clonotype occurred many times. Its specificity is unknown. Unique molecular identifiers were incorporated into the prepared TCRbeta library. TCRdb called the PCR reads again in MiXCR, with one record for every CDR3 protein. Of about 300,000 distinct CDR3 sequences listed, 7.5% to 9% are singletons. Germline V lookup: CDR1 LNHNV, CDR2 YYDKDF (reference sequence). V lost 6 bases, J lost 0 bases, and 12 bases lay in between. The length of the CDR3 is 15 residues. This chain links TRBV15 with TRBJ1-5, with D perhaps matching TRBD1 (6 bases). The sample here was peripheral blood, taken 360 days after TCRalphabeta/CD19-depleted stem cell transplant. The source is a female patient aged 2 to 10 who had a stem cell transplant for Fanconi anemia, so the T cells may come from the graft donor. CDR3 loop: CATRQQGNSNQPQHF. The CDR3 nucleotides read TGTGCCACCAGACAACAGGGTAATAGCAATCAGCCCCAGCATTTT.